Below, 3 T cell receptor beta chains from the same sample are listed, as sequenced in a study of identical twins. TCRdb reprocessed the 5' RACE reads via MiXCR and lists one record per CDR3 protein. The data hold about 530,000 distinct CDR3 sequences, with about a fifth observed a single time. These records were also assigned to another study, of yellow fever vaccine responses in identical twins.

Sample: CD4+ T cells sorted from blood. The receptors shown here come from a woman aged 18-29 years in good health.

This clonotype has more than one count but fewer than ten. The chain employs TRBV18 and TRBJ2-7, with 9 bases that match TRBD1. This CDR3 has 16 residues. The germline gives CDR1 KGHSH, CDR2 LQKENI. Trimming removed 1 base from V and 1 base from J; junction bases left unmatched: 5. The CDR3 DNA is TGTGCCAGCTCACCACTGGGGGGACAGGGATCCTACGAGCAGTACTTC. It codes for CASSPLGGQGSYEQYF.

CDR3 bases: TGCGCCAGCAGCTACGCTACGGGTGGTATCTACGAGCAGTACGTC. Its translation: CASSYATGGIYEQYV. V and J are TRBV5-1 and TRBJ2-7; D ambiguous. In germline, CDR1 is SGHRS, CDR2 YFSETQ. The CDR3 is 15 amino acids. V was pared by 3 bases and J by 3 bases, with 16 bases between.

This chain uses TRBV3-1 with TRBJ2-2, with D unresolved. Germline V gene sequence: CDR1 LGHDT, CDR2 YNNKEL (reference sequence). The germline V and J ends were trimmed by 4 bases and 5 bases, with 11 bases remaining between them. This CDR3 region has 14 residues. The CDR3 nucleotides are TGTGCCAGCAGCCCGTACACTACAACCGGGGAGCTGTTTTTT. Translation: CASSPYTTTGELFF. Full variable domain (remainder filled in from reference TRBV3-1 and TRBJ2-2): DTAVSQTPKYLVTQMGNDKSIKCEQNLGHDTMYWYKQDSKKFLKIMFSYNNKELIINETVPNRFSPKSPDKAHLNLHINSLELGDSAVYFCASSPYTTTGELFFGEGSRLTVL.